The subject of this entry is one T cell receptor beta chain. This clonotype came up a few times. Its specific antigen is unknown. Base qualities were left out, and no much larger clone turns up one base away. The TCR beta CDR3 regions were amplified from RNA transcripts. The first round of RT-PCR for the TCR CDR3 was performed with the HTBI primer set and the Qiagen OneStep RT-PCR kit. The libraries were constructed in a second round of multiplex PCR and then size-selected and purified. The libraries were sequenced on an Illumina HiSeq2000 using paired-end 100 bp reads. The authors' analysis ran thus. SOAPnuke was used to process the raw data, removing reads that contained adapters or uncalled bases, had a mean Phred below 15, or lacked an exact match to the constant primer or identifier. High-quality paired reads were merged using COPE v1.2.5, and each unique nucleotide sequence was defined as a clonotype. Clonotypes were aligned to IMGT TRBV, TRBD and TRBJ reference segments using MiTCR v1.1. Only V-J combinations with frequency above 0.0001, covering roughly 99% of repertoires, were analysed. A TCS score was defined as the ratio between F50 (clonal expansion) and ExV (chaos), using BLOSUM62-based TCRdist between CDR3 peptides within each V-J. Welch's t-statistics and random forest reduced 450 to 600 V-J features to about 12, which were used in a naive Bayes classifier (R e1071). TCRdb itself trimmed the public reads at Q25 with fastp, ran MiXCR and retained productive beta chains. When rows share a CDR3 protein, they turn into one entry using the most common DNA and genes. These V and J calls are TCRdb output, not the study's own analysis. Here the sample has hundreds of thousands of distinct CDR3 sequences; approximately 15% occur a single time. In total, the top ten clones hold about 22% of the sample.

A patient counted as having stable Graves' hyperthyroidism if no progression to ophthalmopathy occurred over 18 months of follow-up. Hyperthyroidism patients were newly diagnosed, with disease duration under 2 months, and aged 18 to 65 years. Any patient with an uncontrolled infection, another autoimmune disease, pregnancy or lactation was excluded. Diagnoses were based on clinical symptoms, serum thyroxine and TRAb, thyroid ultrasound and orbital computed tomography. Ficoll-Paque density gradient centrifugation was used to isolate PBMCs from about 10 ml of fresh peripheral blood. Total RNA was extracted using Trizol reagent, and RNA quality was assessed on an Agilent 2100 Bioanalyzer. This specimen comes from a study of T cells in Graves' hyperthyroidism and ophthalmopathy (dated 2019 in TCRdb). Background for the entire study: Peripheral blood was sampled at the time of initial diagnosis, prior to any treatment. To identify TCR V-J signatures that set the groups apart, the researchers used a discovery cohort of approximately 98 patients, made up of 40 to 45 with Graves' ophthalmopathy and some 55 with stable Graves' hyperthyroidism. Prospective prediction of ophthalmopathy was tested in an independent validation cohort consisting of some 19 hyperthyroidism patients and approximately 16 patients who later progressed to ophthalmopathy. For training and testing, the 80 to 100 patients in the discovery cohort were randomly divided in a 7:3 ratio. Thyroid tissue and blood T-cell repertoires from more than five Graves' hyperthyroidism patients were also compared in the study. After blood sampling, hyperthyroidism patients were treated with methimazole at a starting dose of 30 mg daily, and ophthalmopathy patients were treated with high-dose intravenous methylprednisolone. The paper reports TCR Vbeta CDR3 sequencing of more than 120 peripheral blood samples: under 45 ophthalmopathy, under 85 hyperthyroidism and around 17 progressor patients.

What the study reported, not specific to this receptor: In validation, the model predicted progression to ophthalmopathy a median of roughly 6.1 months before onset, with about 64% sensitivity and around 76% specificity. Most expanded thyroid clonotypes (frequency above 0.001) were also detected in blood, a finding suggesting that blood repertoires may reflect thyroid immune responses. Sample size was not statistically predetermined, and blinding of investigators to group allocation was not performed. A model built on a 13 V-J signature distinguished ophthalmopathy from stable hyperthyroidism, reaching 85% to 90% sensitivity and about 81% specificity in cross-validation and 80%/75% in testing.

The source is a woman aged 25 to 39 with Graves' hyperthyroidism. The material sequenced was blood.

The sequence in DNA is TGTGCCAGCTCAAAAAGAGCTGGGGGGGATATTCAGTACTTC. Its translation is CASSKRAGGDIQYF. The rearranged segments are TRBV18 and TRBJ2-4, and 7 junction bases match TRBD2. From the cysteine up to the phenylalanine, the CDR3 has a length of 14 residues. The entry retains the CDR3 DNA only, 42 bases that are in frame from base 1. Trimmed from V: 5 bases; trimmed from J: 10 bases; junction bases lacking a gene match: 11. The germline V gene provides CDR1 KGHSH and CDR2 LQKENI. When the CDR3 is completed using the reference TRBV18 and TRBJ2-4 genes on either side, the full variable domain is NAGVMQNPRHLVRRRGQEARLRCSPMKGHSHVYWYRQLPEEGLKFMVYLQKENIIDESGMPKERFSAEFPKEGPSILRIQQVVRGDSAAYFCASSKRAGGDIQYFGAGTRLSVL.